This T cell receptor (beta chain) was obtained from a study of post-analysis software for immune sequencing data. Background on the study: Relapsing-remitting, secondary progressive and progressive-relapsing courses of multiple sclerosis were included.

Unique molecular identifiers featured in each of the TCR beta cDNA libraries. MiXCR, run by TCRdb on the PCR reads, gives a single entry per CDR3 protein. Of about 540,000 distinct CDR3 sequences listed, less than 40% were seen once; the top ten hold around 5.9%. General study results and limits: Compared against controls, patients with multiple sclerosis displayed significantly lower normalized Chao1 diversity. Five or six TRBV segments, including TRBV5-6, TRBV5-1 and TRBV20-1, were more frequent in patients than controls.

V was clipped by 6 bases and J by 2 bases; unmatched bases: 11. The CDR3 is 17 residues long. The germline gives CDR1 DFQATT, CDR2 SNEGSKA (reference sequence). This clonotype has more than one count but fewer than ten. What it binds is not known. This rearrangement joins TRBV20-1 to TRBJ2-1; TRBD2 matches 12 bases. This TCR came from a girl under 18 with multiple sclerosis. The sequencing input was blood. CDR3 nucleotides: TGCAGTGCAAGTCCCCCTTCTAGCGGGGGGGCCTACAATGAGCAGTTCTTC. It is translated as CSASPPSSGGAYNEQFF.